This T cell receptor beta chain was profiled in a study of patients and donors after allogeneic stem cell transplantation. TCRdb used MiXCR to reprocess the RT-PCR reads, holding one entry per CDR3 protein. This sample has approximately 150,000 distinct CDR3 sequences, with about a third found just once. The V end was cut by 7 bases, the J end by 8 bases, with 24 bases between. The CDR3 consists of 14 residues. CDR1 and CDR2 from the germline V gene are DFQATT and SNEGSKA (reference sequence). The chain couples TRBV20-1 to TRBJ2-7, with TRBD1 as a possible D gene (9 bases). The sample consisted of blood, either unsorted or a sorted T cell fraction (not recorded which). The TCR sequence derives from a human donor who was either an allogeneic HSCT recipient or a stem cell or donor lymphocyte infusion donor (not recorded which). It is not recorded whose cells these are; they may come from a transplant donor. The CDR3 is CSVNSGTGNIQQYV. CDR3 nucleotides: TGCAGTGTTAATAGCGGGACAGGGAATATACAGCAGTACGTC.